The 6 T cell receptor beta chains listed next were all sequenced from one sample in a study of blood T cell repertoires in COVID-19. TCRdb's copy holds only in-frame clones and misses some; the assay was immunoSEQ multiplex PCR. The sample includes a few hundred thousand clones, around 87% of them seen just once. The source material was PBMCs or T cells enriched from blood (not recorded which). These receptors were taken from a woman in her fifties or sixties who had recovered from COVID-19.

This chain joins TRBV7-2 and TRBJ2-1; 7 nucleotides line up with TRBD2. The trim removed 1 base at V and 2 bases at J, leaving 2 bases unmatched. Germline V gene data show CDR1 as SGHTA and CDR2 as FQGNSA. This CDR3 has 15 amino acids. CDR3 in amino acids: CASSLVAGAYNEQFF. DNA for the CDR3: TGTGCCAGCAGCTTAGTCGCGGGAGCCTACAATGAGCAGTTCTTC.

The chain links TRBV5-1 to TRBJ1-4; no clear D gene. V lost 0 bases and J lost 4, with 7 bases in between. Per germline, CDR1 SGHRS and CDR2 YFSETQ. CDR3 size: 14 residues. The chain's CDR3 is CASSLGGNNEKLFF. CDR3 in DNA: TGCGCCAGCAGCTTGGGAGGAAATAATGAAAAACTGTTTTTT. Looking up the rest from reference TRBV5-1 and TRBJ1-4 gives the full variable domain: KAGVTQTPRYLIKTRGQQVTLSCSPISGHRSVSWYQQTPGQGLQFLFEYFSETQRNKGNFPGRFSGRQFSNSRSEMNVSTLELGDSALYLCASSLGGNNEKLFFGSGTQLSVL.

This chain links TRBV27 with TRBJ2-1; 8 nucleotides align to TRBD2. V shed 5 bases, J shed 2 bases, and the junction held 8 bases outside the gene matches. Germline V lookup: CDR1 MNHEY, CDR2 SMNVEV (reference sequence). CDR3 length: 16 amino acids. This chain's CDR3 is CASSPSRRGAYNEQFF. Here the CDR3 DNA reads TGTGCCAGCAGTCCCAGCCGGCGGGGGGCCTACAATGAGCAGTTCTTC.

The rearrangement uses TRBV7-8 and TRBJ2-3, with TRBD1 matching 7 bases. The CDR3 loop spans 19 amino acids. J was trimmed by 0 bases and V by 1 base; bases with no gene match: 13. Germline V gene sequence: CDR1 SGHVS, CDR2 FQNEAQ. The CDR3 sequence is CASSLEARWGTASTDTQYF. In DNA form, the CDR3 reads TGTGCCAGCAGCTTAGAAGCGAGGTGGGGGACAGCTAGCACAGATACGCAGTATTTT.

This sequence joins TRBV9 and TRBJ1-3; D remains unclear. Germline-derived CDR1 and CDR2 are SGDLS and YYNGEE. The CDR3 contains 14 residues. Trimming cost V 4 bases and J 4 bases, with 12 bases left between them. The CDR3 nucleotides are TGTGCCAGCAGCCCTAGGACTTCGGGAAACACCATATATTTT. This gives the protein CASSPRTSGNTIYF.

This rearrangement joins TRBV30 to TRBJ1-6; unclear D gene. This CDR3 comprises 14 residues. In germline, CDR1 is GTSNPN, CDR2 SVGIG (reference sequence). The V end was cut by 1 base, the J end by 10 bases, with 14 bases between. The CDR3 coding sequence is TGTGCCTGGAGTGGCGGGGTGAAGGGATCACCCCTCCACTTT. Amino acid sequence: CAWSGGVKGSPLHF.